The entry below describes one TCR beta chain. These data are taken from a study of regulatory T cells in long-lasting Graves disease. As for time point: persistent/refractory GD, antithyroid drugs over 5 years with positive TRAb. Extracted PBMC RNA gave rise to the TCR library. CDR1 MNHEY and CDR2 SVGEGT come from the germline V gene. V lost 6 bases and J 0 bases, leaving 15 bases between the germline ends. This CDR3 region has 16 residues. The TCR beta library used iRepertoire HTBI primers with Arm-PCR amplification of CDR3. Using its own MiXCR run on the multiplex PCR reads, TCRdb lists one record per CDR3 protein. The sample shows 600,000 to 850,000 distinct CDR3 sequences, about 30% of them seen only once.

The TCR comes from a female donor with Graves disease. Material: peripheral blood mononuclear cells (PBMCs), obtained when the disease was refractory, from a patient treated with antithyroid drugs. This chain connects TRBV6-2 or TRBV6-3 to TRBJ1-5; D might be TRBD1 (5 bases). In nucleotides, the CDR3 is TGTGCCAGCAGACCGGGGAGGGGCCGTAGCAATCAGCCCCAGCATTTT. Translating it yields CASRPGRGRSNQPQHF.